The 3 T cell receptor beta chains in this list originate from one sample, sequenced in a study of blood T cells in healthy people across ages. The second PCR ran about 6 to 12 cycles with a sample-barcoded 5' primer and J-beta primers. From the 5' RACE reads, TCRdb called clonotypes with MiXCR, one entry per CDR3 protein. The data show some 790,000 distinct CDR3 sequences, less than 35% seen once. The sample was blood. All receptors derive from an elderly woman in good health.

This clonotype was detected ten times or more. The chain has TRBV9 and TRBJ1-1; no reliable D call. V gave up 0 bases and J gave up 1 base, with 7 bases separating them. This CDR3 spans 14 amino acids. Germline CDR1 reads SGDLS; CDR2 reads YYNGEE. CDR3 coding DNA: TGTGCCAGCAGCGTAGAACAGAAGAACACTGAAGCTTTCTTT. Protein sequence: CASSVEQKNTEAFF.

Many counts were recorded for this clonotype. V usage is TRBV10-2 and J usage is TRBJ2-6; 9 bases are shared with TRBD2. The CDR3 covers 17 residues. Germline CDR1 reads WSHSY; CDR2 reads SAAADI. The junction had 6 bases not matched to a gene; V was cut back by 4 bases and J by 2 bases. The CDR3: CASSGGGAVPGANVLTF. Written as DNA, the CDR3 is TGCGCCAGCAGTGGCGGGGGGGCGGTACCTGGGGCCAACGTCCTGACTTTC.

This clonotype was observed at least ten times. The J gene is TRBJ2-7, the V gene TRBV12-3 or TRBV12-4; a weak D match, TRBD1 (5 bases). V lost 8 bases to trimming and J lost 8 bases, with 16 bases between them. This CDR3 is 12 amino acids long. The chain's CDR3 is CASHNRRGQQYF. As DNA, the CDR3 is TGTGCCAGCCACAACAGAAGGGGCCAGCAGTACTTC.